This TCR beta chain was obtained from a study of T-cell memory formation after mild COVID-19. Overall study: TCR clusters mostly belonged to single donors.

This clonotype turned up a few times. Its antigen is as yet unknown. Researchers used 5'RACE with constant-segment primers to make TCR alpha and TCR beta cDNA libraries that carry sample barcodes and UMIs. From the 5' RACE reads, TCRdb called clonotypes with MiXCR, one entry per CDR3 protein. The sample records almost 350,000 distinct CDR3 sequences, 20% to 25% being singletons. Broader study findings: Detection of some responders pre-infection suggested pre-existing cross-reactive memory T cells participated.

This CDR3 contains 14 residues. The J segment lost 9 bases and the V segment lost 5 bases, leaving 12 bases of the junction unmatched. The germline gives CDR1 DFQATT, CDR2 SNEGSKA (reference sequence). The chain links TRBV20-1 to TRBJ2-4, with 8 bases identical to TRBD1. The TCR was taken from a man aged 18 to 29 who had mild COVID-19 (a few samples of this study predate the infection). Cell type and time point are not known. Material for sequencing was PBMCs or a T cell subset sorted from them (not recorded which). In nucleotides, the CDR3 is TGCAGTGCTTCTCCCAGGGGGCGAGTAGCCATTCAGTACTTC. Translating gives CSASPRGRVAIQYF.